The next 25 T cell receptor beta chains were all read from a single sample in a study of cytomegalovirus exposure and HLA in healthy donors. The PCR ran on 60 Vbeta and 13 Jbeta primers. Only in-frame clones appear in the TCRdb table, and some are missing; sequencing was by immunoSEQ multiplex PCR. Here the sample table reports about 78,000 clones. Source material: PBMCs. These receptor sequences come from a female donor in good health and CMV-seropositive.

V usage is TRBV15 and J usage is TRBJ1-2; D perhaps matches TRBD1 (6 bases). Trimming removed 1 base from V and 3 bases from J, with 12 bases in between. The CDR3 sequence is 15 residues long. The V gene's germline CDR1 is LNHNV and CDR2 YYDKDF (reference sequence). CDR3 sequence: CATSRVGAKDYGYTF. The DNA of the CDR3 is TGTGCCACCAGCAGAGTGGGGGCGAAGGACTATGGCTACACCTTC.

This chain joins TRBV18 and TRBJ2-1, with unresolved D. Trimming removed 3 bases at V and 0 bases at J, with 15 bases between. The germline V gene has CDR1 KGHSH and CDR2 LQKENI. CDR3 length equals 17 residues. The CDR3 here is CASSPRKAKNSYNEQFF. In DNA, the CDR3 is TGTGCCAGCTCACCGCGCAAAGCTAAAAACTCCTACAATGAGCAGTTCTTC.

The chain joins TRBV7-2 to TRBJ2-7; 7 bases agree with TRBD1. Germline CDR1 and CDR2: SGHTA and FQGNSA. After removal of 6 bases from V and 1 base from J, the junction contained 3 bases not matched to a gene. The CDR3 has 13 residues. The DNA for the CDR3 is TGTGCCAGCAGGGCAGGGGGTTCCTACGAGCAGTACTTC. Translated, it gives CASRAGGSYEQYF.

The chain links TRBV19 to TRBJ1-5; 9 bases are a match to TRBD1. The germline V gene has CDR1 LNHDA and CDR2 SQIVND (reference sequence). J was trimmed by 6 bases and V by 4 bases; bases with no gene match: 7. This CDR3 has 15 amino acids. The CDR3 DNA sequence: TGTGCCAGTAGTACTCACAGGGGGCAAGGTCAGCCCCAGCATTTT. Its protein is CASSTHRGQGQPQHF.

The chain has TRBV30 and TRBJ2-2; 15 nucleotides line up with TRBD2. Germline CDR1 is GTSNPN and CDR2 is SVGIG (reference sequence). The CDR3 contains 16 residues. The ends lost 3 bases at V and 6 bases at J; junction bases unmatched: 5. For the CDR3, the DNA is TGTGCCTGGAGGGGCGGACTAGCGGGGGGGCCCGGGGAGCTGTTTTTT. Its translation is CAWRGGLAGGPGELFF.

CDR3 loop: CASSSSGYTF. The CDR3, as DNA: TGTGCCAGCAGCTCGTCGGGCTACACCTTC. The V call is TRBV5-4, the J call TRBJ1-2; D uncertain. CDR3 length equals 10 residues. The V gene's germline CDR1 is SGHNT and CDR2 YYREEE (reference sequence). V lost 3 bases to trimming and J lost 8 bases, with 5 bases between them.

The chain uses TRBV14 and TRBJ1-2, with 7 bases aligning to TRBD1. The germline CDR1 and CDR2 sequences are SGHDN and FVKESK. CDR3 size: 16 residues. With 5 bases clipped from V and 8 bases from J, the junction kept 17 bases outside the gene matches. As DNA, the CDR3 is TGTGCCAGCAGCAAGACCCGGGCAGGGGGATTTGACGGCTACACCTTC. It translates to CASSKTRAGGFDGYTF.

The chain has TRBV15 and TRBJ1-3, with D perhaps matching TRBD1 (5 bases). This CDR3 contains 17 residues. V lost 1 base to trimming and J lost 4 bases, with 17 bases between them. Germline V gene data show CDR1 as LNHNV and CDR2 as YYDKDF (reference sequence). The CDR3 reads CATSRAVGRASGNTIYF. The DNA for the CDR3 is TGTGCCACCAGCAGAGCCGTTGGCAGGGCGTCAGGAAACACCATATATTTT.

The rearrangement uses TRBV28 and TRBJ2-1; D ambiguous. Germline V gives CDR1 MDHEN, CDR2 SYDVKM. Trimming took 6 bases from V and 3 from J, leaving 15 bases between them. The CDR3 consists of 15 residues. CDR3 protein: CASRKAVGYYNEQFF. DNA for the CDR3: TGTGCCAGCAGGAAGGCGGTCGGATACTACAATGAGCAGTTCTTC.

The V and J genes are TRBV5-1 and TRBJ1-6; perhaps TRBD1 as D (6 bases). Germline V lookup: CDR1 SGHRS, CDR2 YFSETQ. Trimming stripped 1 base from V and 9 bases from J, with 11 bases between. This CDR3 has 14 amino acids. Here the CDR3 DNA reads TGCGCCAGCAGCTTGAACAGGGTGTTTTCACCCCTCCACTTT. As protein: CASSLNRVFSPLHF.

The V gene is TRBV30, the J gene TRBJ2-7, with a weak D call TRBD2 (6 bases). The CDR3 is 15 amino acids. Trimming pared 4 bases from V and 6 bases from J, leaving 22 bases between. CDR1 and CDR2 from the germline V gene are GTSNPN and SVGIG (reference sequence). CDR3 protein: CAWTAKDGRGIEQYF. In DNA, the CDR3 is TGTGCCTGGACTGCAAAGGACGGGCGGGGAATCGAGCAGTACTTC.

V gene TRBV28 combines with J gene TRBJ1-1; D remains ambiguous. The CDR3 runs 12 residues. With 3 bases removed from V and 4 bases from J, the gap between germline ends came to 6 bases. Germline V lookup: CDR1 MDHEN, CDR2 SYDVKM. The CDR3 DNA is TGTGCCAGCAGTTTCGGTGGCACTGAAGCTTTCTTT. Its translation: CASSFGGTEAFF.

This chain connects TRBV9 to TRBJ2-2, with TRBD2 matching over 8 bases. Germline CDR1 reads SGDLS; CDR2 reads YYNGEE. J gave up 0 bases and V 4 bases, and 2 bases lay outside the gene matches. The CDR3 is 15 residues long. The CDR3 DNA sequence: TGTGCCAGCAGCCCACTAGCGGCGAACACCGGGGAGCTGTTTTTT. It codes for CASSPLAANTGELFF.

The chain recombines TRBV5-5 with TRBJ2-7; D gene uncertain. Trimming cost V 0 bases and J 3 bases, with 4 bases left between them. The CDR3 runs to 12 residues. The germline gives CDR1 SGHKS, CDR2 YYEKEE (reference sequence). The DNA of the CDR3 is TGTGCCAGCAGCTTGGCCATCTACGAGCAGTACTTC. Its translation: CASSLAIYEQYF.

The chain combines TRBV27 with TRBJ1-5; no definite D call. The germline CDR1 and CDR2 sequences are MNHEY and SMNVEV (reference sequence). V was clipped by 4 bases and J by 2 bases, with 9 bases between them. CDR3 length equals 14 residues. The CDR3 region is CASSSNSGNQPQHF. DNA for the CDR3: TGTGCCAGCAGTTCCAACAGTGGCAATCAGCCCCAGCATTTT.

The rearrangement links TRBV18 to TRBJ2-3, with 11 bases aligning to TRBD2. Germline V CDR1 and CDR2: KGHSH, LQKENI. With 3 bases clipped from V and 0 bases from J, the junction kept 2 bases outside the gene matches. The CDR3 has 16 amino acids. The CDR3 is CASSPRLAGSTDTQYF. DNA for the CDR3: TGTGCCAGCTCACCCAGACTAGCGGGAAGCACAGATACGCAGTATTTT.

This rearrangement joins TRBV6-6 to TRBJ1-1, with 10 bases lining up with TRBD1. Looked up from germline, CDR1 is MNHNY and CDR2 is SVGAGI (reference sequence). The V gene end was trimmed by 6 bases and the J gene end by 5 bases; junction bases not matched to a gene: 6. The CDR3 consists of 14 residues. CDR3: CASRPVDRGTEAFF. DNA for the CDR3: TGTGCCAGCAGACCCGTGGACAGGGGGACTGAAGCTTTCTTT.

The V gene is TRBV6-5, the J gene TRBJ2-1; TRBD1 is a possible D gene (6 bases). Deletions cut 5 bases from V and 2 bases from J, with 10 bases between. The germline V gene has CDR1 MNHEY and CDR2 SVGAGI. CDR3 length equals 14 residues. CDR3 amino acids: CASSQNRAYNEQFF. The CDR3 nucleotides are TGTGCCAGCAGTCAAAACAGGGCCTACAATGAGCAGTTCTTC.

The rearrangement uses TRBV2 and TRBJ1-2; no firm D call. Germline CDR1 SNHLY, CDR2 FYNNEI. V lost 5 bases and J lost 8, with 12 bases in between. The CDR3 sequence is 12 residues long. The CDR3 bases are TGTGCCAGCAGTACGTCCAGTGGCGGCTACACCTTC. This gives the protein CASSTSSGGYTF. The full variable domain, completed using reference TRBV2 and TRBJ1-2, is EPEVTQTPSHQVTQMGQEVILRCVPISNHLYFYWYRQILGQKVEFLVSFYNNEISEKSEIFDDQFSVERPDGSNFTLKIRSTKLEDSAMYFCASSTSSGGYTFGSGTRLTVV.

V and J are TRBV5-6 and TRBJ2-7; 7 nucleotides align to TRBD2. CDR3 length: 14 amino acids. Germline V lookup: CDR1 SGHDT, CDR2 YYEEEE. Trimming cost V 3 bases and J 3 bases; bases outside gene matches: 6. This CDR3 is CASSWRTRFYEQYF. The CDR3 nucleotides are TGTGCCAGCAGCTGGAGGACTAGATTCTACGAGCAGTACTTC.

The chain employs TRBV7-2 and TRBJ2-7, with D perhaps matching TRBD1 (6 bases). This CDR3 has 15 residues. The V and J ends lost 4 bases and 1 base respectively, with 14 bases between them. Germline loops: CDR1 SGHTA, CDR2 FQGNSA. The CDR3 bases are TGTGCCAGCAGCTACCGAGGAACAGGGTCCTACGAGCAGTACTTC. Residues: CASSYRGTGSYEQYF.

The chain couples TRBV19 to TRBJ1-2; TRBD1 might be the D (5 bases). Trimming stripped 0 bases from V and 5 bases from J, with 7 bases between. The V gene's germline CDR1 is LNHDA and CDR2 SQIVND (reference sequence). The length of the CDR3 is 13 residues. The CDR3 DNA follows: TGTGCCAGTAGTATAGAGGGGCAGTATGGCTACACCTTC. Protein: CASSIEGQYGYTF.

The CDR3 spells CASSQGYYGYTF. The CDR3 nucleotides read TGCGCCAGCAGCCAGGGCTACTATGGCTACACCTTC. V gene TRBV4-3 combines with J gene TRBJ1-2; no clear D. There are 12 residues in the CDR3. CDR1 is LGHNA, CDR2 YSLEER, per germline. V lost 3 bases to trimming and J lost 3 bases, with 5 bases between them.

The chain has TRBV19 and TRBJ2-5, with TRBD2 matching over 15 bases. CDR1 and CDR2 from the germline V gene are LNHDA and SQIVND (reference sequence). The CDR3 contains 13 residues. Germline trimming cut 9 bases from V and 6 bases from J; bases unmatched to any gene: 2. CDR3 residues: CASGTSGGKTQYF. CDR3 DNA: TGTGCCAGCGGGACTAGCGGGGGGAAGACCCAGTACTTC. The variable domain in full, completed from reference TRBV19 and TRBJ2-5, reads DGGITQSPKYLFRKEGQNVTLSCEQNLNHDAMYWYRQDPGQGLRLIYYSQIVNDFQKGDIAEGYSVSREKKESFPLTVTSAQKNPTAFYLCASGTSGGKTQYFGPGTRLLVL.

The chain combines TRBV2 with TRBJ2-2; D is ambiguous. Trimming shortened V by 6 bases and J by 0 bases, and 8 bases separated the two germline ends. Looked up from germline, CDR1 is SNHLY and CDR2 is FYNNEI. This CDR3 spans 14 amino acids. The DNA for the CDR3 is TGTGCCAGCAGGGGCACCTCGAACACCGGGGAGCTGTTTTTT. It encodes CASRGTSNTGELFF.